A selection of T cell receptor beta chains follows, all from one sample in a study of cytomegalovirus exposure and HLA in healthy donors. Using immunoSEQ multiplex PCR, the repertoire was profiled, and TCRdb retains in-frame clones only, with some absent. The sample carries over 100,000 clones, around three quarters recorded once. What was sequenced was PBMCs. Receptor source: a woman in her 30s in good health and CMV-seronegative. The conserved cysteine and the conserved F or W are not part of the CDR3 here. Each record gives: CDR3 length, clone size, V gene, CDR3 protein. The size field is filled for only some rows; it gives once, few, many or a size class.

13 NA TRBV4-1 ASSQTVLTEETQY
13 NA TRBV6-5 ASSYSIAGFTEAF
14 NA TRBV18 ASSPISRGVNTEAF
12 NA TRBV6-5 ASSQDRRSYGYT
19 NA TRBV5-1 ASSLVPHSSGRGRGLGGYT
14 NA TRBV5-1 ASSLVGVVGHNEQF
10 once TRBV7-9 SSSFSRGGYT
12 NA TRBV5-6 ASSRKTGTDTQY
12 NA TRBV5-1 ASSFAGEGEKLF
15 NA TRBV5-1 ASSLFIGGNRGGEAF
9 NA TRBV2 ASSGGGRYT
11 NA TRBV9 ASSVVSGTEAF
13 NA TRBV2 ASSLRQYPAYGYT
14 NA TRBV4-1 ASSQSEGAGTDTQY
14 NA TRBV5-1 ASRNVGGRGTDTQY
10 once TRBV19 ASSMTTAEAF